These 27 T cell receptor beta chains were all obtained from the same sample, sequenced in a study of T cell responses to AZD1222 COVID-19 vaccine. Profiled with immunoSEQ multiplex PCR; TCRdb holds only in-frame clones, not every one. The profile shows about 150,000 clones, around 90% of them singletons. Sequenced material: peripheral blood, taken on day 0 of AZD1222 vaccination. Receptors were obtained from an adult in good health.

The gene calls are TRBV5-6 and TRBJ1-2; TRBD1 might be the D (5 bases). The CDR3 is 13 amino acids. Trimming stripped 0 bases from V and 8 bases from J, with 11 bases between. Germline CDR1 reads SGHDT; CDR2 reads YYEEEE. The CDR3 sequence: CASSLAGPGGYTF. The CDR3 bases are TGTGCCAGCAGCTTGGCGGGGCCGGGGGGCTACACCTTC.

The chain recombines TRBV11-2 with TRBJ1-6; no clear D. Between the trimmed V and J ends, which lost 0 bases and 8 bases, there was a span of 14 bases. There are 16 residues in the CDR3. Germline values: CDR1 SGHAT, CDR2 FQNNGV. In DNA, the CDR3 is TGTGCCAGCAGCTTAGATCGAGGGCCCGCAGATTCACCCCTCCACTTT. Amino acid sequence: CASSLDRGPADSPLHF.

CDR3 amino acids: CASSSVLSNQPQHF. The CDR3 nucleotides are TGTGCCAGCAGTTCCGTATTGAGCAATCAGCCCCAGCATTTT. J is TRBJ1-5 and V is TRBV28, with unresolved D. The CDR3 length is 14 residues. Germline assignment: CDR1 MDHEN and CDR2 SYDVKM. Trimming cost V 4 bases and J 1 base, with 8 bases left between them.

The rearrangement uses TRBV6-5 and TRBJ2-5; D might be TRBD2 (6 bases). CDR3 size: 13 residues. CDR1 is MNHEY and CDR2 is SVGAGI in the germline V gene. V was clipped by 10 bases and J by 0 bases, with 12 bases between them. The CDR3 protein is CATQGLHQETQYF. The CDR3 DNA is TGTGCCACCCAGGGACTTCACCAAGAGACCCAGTACTTC.

This clone appeared a single time. This chain joins TRBV5-1 and TRBJ2-3; possibly TRBD2 for D (5 bases). The germline V gene has CDR1 SGHRS and CDR2 YFSETQ. V dropped 0 bases and J dropped 8 bases, with 10 bases sitting between them. The CDR3 is 13 amino acids. The CDR3 bases are TGCGCCAGCAGCTTGGCCGGTGAGGGTACGCAGTATTTT. Protein product: CASSLAGEGTQYF.

V gene TRBV6-2 or TRBV6-3 combines with J gene TRBJ1-2, with D possibly matching TRBD1 (6 bases). Germline CDR1 is MNHEY and CDR2 is SVGEGT. CDR3 length: 13 amino acids. V dropped 6 bases and J dropped 3 bases, with 11 bases sitting between them. CDR3 DNA sequence: TGTGCCAGCAGCCTACAGGGAGACTATGGCTACACCTTC. It codes for CASSLQGDYGYTF.

The rearrangement links TRBV6-5 to TRBJ1-2, with D perhaps matching TRBD1 (5 bases). Germline-derived CDR1 and CDR2 are MNHEY and SVGAGI. V was shortened by 8 bases and J by 6 bases, with 10 bases between the two germline ends. This CDR3 contains 11 residues. The CDR3, as DNA: TGTGCCAGCGACAGTTTTCATGGCTACACCTTC. Its protein product is CASDSFHGYTF.

The chain couples TRBV12-5 to TRBJ2-2; D possibly corresponds to TRBD1 (5 bases). Germline V lookup: CDR1 LGHNT, CDR2 FRNRAP. V shed 5 bases and J shed 1 base, with 11 bases lying between them. This CDR3 has 15 amino acids. CDR3 sequence reads: CASGPLTGNTGELFF. The CDR3 DNA sequence: TGTGCTAGTGGTCCCCTTACAGGGAACACCGGGGAGCTGTTTTTT.

This chain uses TRBV6-6 with TRBJ2-7; D is undetermined. V was shortened by 2 bases and J by 3 bases, with 8 bases between the two germline ends. This CDR3 region has 13 residues. Germline loops: CDR1 MNHNY, CDR2 SVGAGI (reference sequence). The CDR3 loop reads CASSYHGDYEQYF. The CDR3 DNA follows: TGTGCCAGCAGTTACCACGGAGACTACGAGCAGTACTTC.

The rearrangement uses TRBV30 and TRBJ2-7, with a weak D call TRBD2 (7 bases). CDR3 size: 16 residues. Deletions cut 4 bases from V and 2 bases from J, with 21 bases between. Germline V gene lookup returns CDR1 GTSNPN and CDR2 SVGIG (reference sequence). CDR3 sequence: CAWTYRGGVTTYEQYF. The CDR3 region has the DNA TGTGCCTGGACCTATAGGGGGGGTGTAACTACCTACGAGCAGTACTTC.

This clone showed up just once. The J gene is TRBJ2-1, the V gene TRBV9; D uncertain. The CDR3 extends over 14 amino acids. Germline V lookup: CDR1 SGDLS, CDR2 YYNGEE. Trimming removed 4 bases at V and 2 bases at J, with 10 bases between. This CDR3 is CASSSDLTYNEQFF. In nucleotides, the CDR3 is TGTGCCAGCAGCTCAGACTTAACCTACAATGAGCAGTTCTTC.

This clone appeared once. This chain links TRBV28 with TRBJ1-1; D remains unclear. CDR1 is MDHEN and CDR2 is SYDVKM in the germline V gene. The ends were cut back, 3 bases at V and 0 bases at J, with 11 bases in the middle. This CDR3 is built from 15 residues. CDR3 bases: TGTGCCAGCAGTTTGGTCGCGGATATGAACACTGAAGCTTTCTTT. This gives the protein CASSLVADMNTEAFF.

V usage is TRBV19 and J usage is TRBJ2-7, with TRBD2 matching over 10 bases. The junction had 4 bases not matched to a gene; V was cut back by 6 bases and J by 2 bases. The V gene's germline CDR1 is LNHDA and CDR2 SQIVND (reference sequence). The CDR3 sequence is 14 residues long. CDR3 nucleotide sequence: TGTGCCAGTAGGGGACTAGCGACAACCTACGAGCAGTACTTC. Translation gives CASRGLATTYEQYF.

V is TRBV5-4 and J is TRBJ2-7; D might be TRBD1 or TRBD2, each matching 6 bases. Trimming stripped 1 base from V and 2 bases from J, with 10 bases between. There are 14 residues in the CDR3. Germline V gene sequence: CDR1 SGHNT, CDR2 YYREEE (reference sequence). The CDR3 reads CASSLMGGTYEQYF. CDR3 nucleotide sequence: TGTGCCAGCAGCTTGATGGGGGGCACCTACGAGCAGTACTTC.

The chain links TRBV20-1 to TRBJ1-1; D remains ambiguous. The CDR3 totals 13 residues. Trimming shortened V by 3 bases and J by 3 bases, and 11 bases separated the two germline ends. Germline V gene sequence: CDR1 DFQATT, CDR2 SNEGSKA (reference sequence). CDR3 protein: CSASGVLDTEAFF. As DNA, the CDR3 is TGCAGTGCTAGTGGGGTTCTCGACACTGAAGCTTTCTTT.

The chain joins TRBV5-1 to TRBJ2-7; TRBD1 matches at 11 bases. This CDR3 region has 14 residues. CDR1 is SGHRS and CDR2 is YFSETQ in the germline V gene. V trimming: 4 bases; J trimming: 7 bases; junction bases outside the gene matches: 7. The DNA of the CDR3 is TGCGCCAGCAGCGTCGGACAGGGGGCCGGGGAGCAGTACTTC. This encodes CASSVGQGAGEQYF.

The chain joins TRBV19 to TRBJ1-1; 8 positions match TRBD1. This CDR3 spans 13 amino acids. In germline, CDR1 is LNHDA, CDR2 SQIVND (reference sequence). V shed 10 bases, J shed 1 base, and the junction held 5 bases outside the gene matches. The CDR3 DNA follows: TGTGCCACCCGGACAGGGAAGAACACTGAAGCTTTCTTT. Protein sequence: CATRTGKNTEAFF.

The chain has TRBV27 and TRBJ2-2; D tentatively reads TRBD1 or TRBD2 (5 bases each). Germline CDR1 reads MNHEY; CDR2 reads SMNVEV (reference sequence). The CDR3 contains 17 residues. Trimming removed 3 bases from V and 2 bases from J, with 16 bases in between. CDR3 amino acids: CASSFRPGTRNTGELFF. CDR3 nucleotide sequence: TGTGCCAGCAGTTTCCGTCCCGGGACGCGTAACACCGGGGAGCTGTTTTTT.

V and J are TRBV30 and TRBJ2-7, with a tentative D call TRBD1 (6 bases). The ends were cut back, 3 bases at V and 5 bases at J, with 17 bases in the middle. The CDR3 is 14 amino acids. Looked up from germline, CDR1 is GTSNPN and CDR2 is SVGIG (reference sequence). CDR3 sequence: CAWSPGHLVHEQYF. DNA of the CDR3: TGTGCCTGGAGCCCGGGACACCTGGTCCACGAGCAGTACTTC.

The chain links TRBV13 to TRBJ2-5; weak D call: TRBD2 (6 bases). The CDR3 extends over 13 amino acids. V gave up 0 bases and J gave up 4 bases, with 6 bases separating them. CDR1 and CDR2 from the germline V gene are PRHDT and FYEKMQ (reference sequence). CDR3 residues: CASSLGGGETQYF. Here the CDR3 DNA reads TGTGCCAGCAGCTTAGGGGGGGGAGAGACCCAGTACTTC.

The chain couples TRBV7-2 to TRBJ1-5, with a possible D match to TRBD1 (5 bases). Trimming removed 0 bases at V and 6 bases at J, with 12 bases between. The V gene's germline CDR1 is SGHTA and CDR2 FQGNSA. This CDR3 has 15 residues. CDR3 nucleotides: TGTGCCAGCAGCTTAGCTGGGGGAGTGGGTCAGCCCCAGCATTTT. Translating it yields CASSLAGGVGQPQHF.

As DNA, the CDR3 is TGTGCCAGCACCGAGGGACTAGCGGGAGGGCCGGTGACCTACGAGCAGTACTTC. It encodes CASTEGLAGGPVTYEQYF. The chain couples TRBV28 to TRBJ2-7; TRBD2 agrees at 16 bases. The CDR3 covers 18 residues. The junction had 11 bases not matched to a gene; V was cut back by 7 bases and J by 2 bases. CDR1 is MDHEN, CDR2 SYDVKM, per germline.

The chain carries TRBV28 and TRBJ1-2; 9 bases fit TRBD1. Trimming took 4 bases from V and 4 from J; bases not matched to a gene: 13. The CDR3 runs 17 residues. Germline V gene sequence: CDR1 MDHEN, CDR2 SYDVKM. Here the CDR3 reads CASSSAEGQGRIYGYTF. The CDR3 bases are TGTGCCAGCAGTTCCGCAGAGGGACAGGGACGGATCTATGGCTACACCTTC.

V gene TRBV7-7 combines with J gene TRBJ1-1; D remains ambiguous. V was trimmed by 5 bases and J by 7 bases, leaving 17 bases between them. Germline V gene sequence: CDR1 SSHAT, CDR2 FNYEAQ (reference sequence). This CDR3 is 14 amino acids long. CDR3 nucleotides: TGTGCCAGCAGCGCCCGAGAGGGTGCGAGTGAAGCTTTCTTT. Protein product: CASSAREGASEAFF.

The chain links TRBV5-6 to TRBJ2-7, with D perhaps TRBD2 (6 bases). V lost 0 bases and J 1 base, leaving 11 bases between the germline ends. Germline lookup yields CDR1 SGHDT and CDR2 YYEEEE. CDR3 length: 15 amino acids. CDR3 bases: TGTGCCAGCAGCTTGGGGAGGGTAGGGTCCTACGAGCAGTACTTC. Encoded protein: CASSLGRVGSYEQYF.

This clone showed up just once. J is TRBJ1-2 and V is TRBV19, with TRBD1 matching 11 bases. CDR3 length equals 15 residues. V was clipped by 5 bases and J by 7 bases; unmatched bases: 9. Per germline, CDR1 LNHDA and CDR2 SQIVND (reference sequence). CDR3 loop: CASSFPRTGGPGYTF. CDR3 nucleotide sequence: TGTGCCAGTAGTTTCCCTAGGACAGGGGGCCCTGGCTACACCTTC. Using reference TRBV19 and TRBJ1-2 for the parts outside the CDR3, the full variable domain is DGGITQSPKYLFRKEGQNVTLSCEQNLNHDAMYWYRQDPGQGLRLIYYSQIVNDFQKGDIAEGYSVSREKKESFPLTVTSAQKNPTAFYLCASSFPRTGGPGYTFGSGTRLTVV.

The rearrangement uses TRBV13 and TRBJ2-7; D unclear. Germline lookup yields CDR1 PRHDT and CDR2 FYEKMQ (reference sequence). The V end was cut by 3 bases, the J end by 3 bases, with 3 bases between. The CDR3 runs to 11 residues. The CDR3 DNA reads TGTGCCAGCAGCTTGGGCTACGAGCAGTACTTC. This encodes CASSLGYEQYF.